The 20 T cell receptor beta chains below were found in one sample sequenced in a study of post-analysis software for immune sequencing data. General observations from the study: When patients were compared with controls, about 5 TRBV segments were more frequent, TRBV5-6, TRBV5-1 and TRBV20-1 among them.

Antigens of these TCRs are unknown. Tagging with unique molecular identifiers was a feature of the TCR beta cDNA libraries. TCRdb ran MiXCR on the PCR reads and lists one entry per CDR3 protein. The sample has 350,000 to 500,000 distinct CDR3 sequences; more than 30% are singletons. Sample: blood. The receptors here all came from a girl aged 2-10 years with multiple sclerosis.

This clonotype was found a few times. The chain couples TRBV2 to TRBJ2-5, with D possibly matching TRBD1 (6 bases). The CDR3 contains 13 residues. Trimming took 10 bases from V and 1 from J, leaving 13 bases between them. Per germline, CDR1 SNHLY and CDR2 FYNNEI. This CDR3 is CANGGLLQETQYF. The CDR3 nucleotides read TGTGCCAATGGGGGCCTACTCCAAGAGACCCAGTACTTC.

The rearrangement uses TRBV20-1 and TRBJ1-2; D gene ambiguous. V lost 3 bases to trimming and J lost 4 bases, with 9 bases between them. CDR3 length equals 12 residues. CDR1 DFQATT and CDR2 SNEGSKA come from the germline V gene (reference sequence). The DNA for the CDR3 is TGCAGTGCTAGTCATATTCTCTATGGCTACACCTTC. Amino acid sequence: CSASHILYGYTF.

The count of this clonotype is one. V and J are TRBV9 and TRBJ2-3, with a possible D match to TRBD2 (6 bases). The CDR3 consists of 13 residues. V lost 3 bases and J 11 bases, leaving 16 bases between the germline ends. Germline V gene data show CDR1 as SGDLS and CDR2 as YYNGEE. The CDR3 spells CASSAGWGLKQYF. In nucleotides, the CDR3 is TGTGCCAGCAGCGCCGGATGGGGACTCAAGCAGTATTTT.

The CDR3: CASSYLAGTSTDTQFF. CDR3 DNA sequence: TGCGCCAGCAGCTACTTGGCGGGGACTAGCACAGATACGCAGTTCTTC. The rearrangement joins TRBV5-1 to TRBJ2-1; 9 bases are a match to TRBD2. Germline CDR1 is SGHRS and CDR2 is YFSETQ. Germline trimming cut 3 bases from V and 12 bases from J; bases unmatched to any gene: 16. This CDR3 contains 16 residues.

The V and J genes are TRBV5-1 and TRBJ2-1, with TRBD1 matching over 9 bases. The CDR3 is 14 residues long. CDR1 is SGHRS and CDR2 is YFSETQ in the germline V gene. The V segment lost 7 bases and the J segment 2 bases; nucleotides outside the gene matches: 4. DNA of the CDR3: TGCGCCAGCGGGGGACAGGGAGCCTACAATGAGCAGTTCTTC. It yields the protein CASGGQGAYNEQFF.

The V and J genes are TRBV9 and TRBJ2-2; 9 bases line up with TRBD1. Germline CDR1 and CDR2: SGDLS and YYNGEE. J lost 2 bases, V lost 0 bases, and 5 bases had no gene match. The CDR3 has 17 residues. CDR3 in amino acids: CASSVALTGGNTGELFF. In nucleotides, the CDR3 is TGTGCCAGCAGCGTAGCTCTGACAGGGGGAAACACCGGGGAGCTGTTTTTT.

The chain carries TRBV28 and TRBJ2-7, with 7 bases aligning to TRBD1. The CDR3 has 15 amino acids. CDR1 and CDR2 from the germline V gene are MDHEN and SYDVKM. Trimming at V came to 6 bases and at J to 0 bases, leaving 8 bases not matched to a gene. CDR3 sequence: CASSSGTAYSYEQYF. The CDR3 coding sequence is TGTGCCAGCAGCTCAGGGACAGCTTACTCCTACGAGCAGTACTTC.

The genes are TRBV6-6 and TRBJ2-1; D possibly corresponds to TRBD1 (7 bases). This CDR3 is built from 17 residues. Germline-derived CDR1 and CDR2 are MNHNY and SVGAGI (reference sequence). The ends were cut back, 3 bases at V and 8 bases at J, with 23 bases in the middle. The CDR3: CASSYSGGERVRDEQFF. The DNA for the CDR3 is TGTGCCAGCAGTTATTCAGGGGGAGAGCGGGTAAGAGATGAGCAGTTCTTC.

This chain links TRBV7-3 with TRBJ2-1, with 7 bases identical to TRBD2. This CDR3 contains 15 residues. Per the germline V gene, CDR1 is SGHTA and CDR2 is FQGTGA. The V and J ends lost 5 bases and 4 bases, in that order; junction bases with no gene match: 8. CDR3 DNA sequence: TGTGCCAGCAGCCCAATCGGGGGGAGTTACAATGAGCAGTTCTTC. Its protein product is CASSPIGGSYNEQFF.

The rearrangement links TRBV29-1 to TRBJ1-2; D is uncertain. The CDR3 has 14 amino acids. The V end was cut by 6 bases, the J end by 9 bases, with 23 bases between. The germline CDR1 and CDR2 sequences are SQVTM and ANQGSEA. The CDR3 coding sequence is TGCAGCGTCGGAGCTGGAGGCGACTTTTCGAGCTACACCTTC. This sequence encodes CSVGAGGDFSSYTF. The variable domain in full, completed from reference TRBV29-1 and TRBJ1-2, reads SAVISQKPSRDICQRGTSLTIQCQVDSQVTMMFWYRQQPGQSLTLIATANQGSEATYESGFVIDKFPISRPNLTFSTLTVSNMSPEDSSIYLCSVGAGGDFSSYTFGSGTRLTVV.

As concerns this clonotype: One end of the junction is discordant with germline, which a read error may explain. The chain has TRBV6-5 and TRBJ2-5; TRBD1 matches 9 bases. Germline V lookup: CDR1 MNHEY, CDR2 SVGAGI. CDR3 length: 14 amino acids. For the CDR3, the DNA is TGTGTCAGCAGTTACCTGGGACAGGGAGAGACCCAGTACTTC. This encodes CVSSYLGQGETQYF.

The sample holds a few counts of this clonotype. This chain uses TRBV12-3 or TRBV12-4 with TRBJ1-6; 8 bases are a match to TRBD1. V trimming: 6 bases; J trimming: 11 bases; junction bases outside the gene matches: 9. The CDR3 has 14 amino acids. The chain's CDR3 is CASSRDRLRTPLHF. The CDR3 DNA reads TGTGCCAGCAGCCGGGACAGGCTAAGGACACCCCTCCACTTT.

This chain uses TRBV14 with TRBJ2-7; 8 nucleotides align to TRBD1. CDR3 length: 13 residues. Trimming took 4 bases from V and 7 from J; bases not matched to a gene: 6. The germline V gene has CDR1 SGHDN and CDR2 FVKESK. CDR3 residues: CASSPLDREEQYF. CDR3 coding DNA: TGTGCCAGCAGCCCGTTGGACAGGGAAGAGCAGTACTTC.

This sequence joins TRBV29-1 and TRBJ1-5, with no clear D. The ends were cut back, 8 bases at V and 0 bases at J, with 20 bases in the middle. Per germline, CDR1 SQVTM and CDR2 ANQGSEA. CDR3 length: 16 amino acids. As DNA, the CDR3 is TGCAGCAACTCGCCCGTGAGGGCAGTTAGCAATCAGCCCCAGCATTTT. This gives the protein CSNSPVRAVSNQPQHF.

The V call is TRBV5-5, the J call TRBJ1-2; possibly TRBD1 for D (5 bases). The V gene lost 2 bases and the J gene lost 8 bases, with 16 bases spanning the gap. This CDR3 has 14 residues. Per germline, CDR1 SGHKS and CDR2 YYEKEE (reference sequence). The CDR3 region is CASSLGASAMGYTF. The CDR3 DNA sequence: TGTGCCAGCAGCTTAGGGGCCTCGGCTATGGGCTACACCTTC.

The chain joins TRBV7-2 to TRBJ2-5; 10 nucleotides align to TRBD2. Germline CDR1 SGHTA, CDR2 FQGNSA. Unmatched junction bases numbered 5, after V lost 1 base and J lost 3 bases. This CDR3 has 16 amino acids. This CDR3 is CASSLVELAGKETQYF. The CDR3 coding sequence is TGTGCCAGCAGCTTAGTTGAACTAGCGGGGAAAGAGACCCAGTACTTC. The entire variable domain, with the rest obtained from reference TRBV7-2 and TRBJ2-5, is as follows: GAGVSQSPSNKVTEKGKDVELRCDPISGHTALYWYRQSLGQGLEFLIYFQGNSAPDKSGLPSDRFSAERTGGSVSTLTIQRTQQEDSAVYLCASSLVELAGKETQYFGPGTRLLVL.

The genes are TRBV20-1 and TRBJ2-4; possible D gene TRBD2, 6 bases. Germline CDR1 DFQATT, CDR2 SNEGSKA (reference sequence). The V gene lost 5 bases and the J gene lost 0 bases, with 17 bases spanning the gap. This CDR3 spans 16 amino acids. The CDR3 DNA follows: TGCAGTGCTTCTGGGGACTCCTGGCTAGCCAAAAACATTCAGTACTTC. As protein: CSASGDSWLAKNIQYF.

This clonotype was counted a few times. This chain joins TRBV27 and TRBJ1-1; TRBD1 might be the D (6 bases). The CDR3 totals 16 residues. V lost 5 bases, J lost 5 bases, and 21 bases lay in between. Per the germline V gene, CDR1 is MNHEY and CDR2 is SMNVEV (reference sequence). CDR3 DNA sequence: TGTGCCAGCAGTCCAGACCCACAGGGAATAGGGACTGAAGCTTTCTTT. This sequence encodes CASSPDPQGIGTEAFF.

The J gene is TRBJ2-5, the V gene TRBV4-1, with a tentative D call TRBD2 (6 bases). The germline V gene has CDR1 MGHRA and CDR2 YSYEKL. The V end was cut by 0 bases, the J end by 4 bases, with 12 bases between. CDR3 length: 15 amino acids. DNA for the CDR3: TGCGCCAGCAGCCAAGATTCTGGCGGGGCAGAGACCCAGTACTTC. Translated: CASSQDSGGAETQYF.

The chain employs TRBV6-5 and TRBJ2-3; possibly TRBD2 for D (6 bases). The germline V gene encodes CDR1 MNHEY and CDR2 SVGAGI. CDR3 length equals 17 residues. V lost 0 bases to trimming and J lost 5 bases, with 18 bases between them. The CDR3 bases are TGTGCCAGCAGTTACTCAAGGGCGGGGCTCACTATAGATACGCAGTATTTT. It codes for CASSYSRAGLTIDTQYF.